This entry is about one T cell receptor (beta chain). Repertoires were generated with immunoSEQ multiplex PCR, while TCRdb's copy carries only in-frame clones and drops some. The sample records over 350,000 clones, 85% to 95% being singletons. V was clipped by 2 bases and J by 2 bases, with 13 bases between them. The CDR3 extends over 15 amino acids. Germline V CDR1 and CDR2: MDHEN, SYDVKM. This entry belongs to a study of shared T cell receptors in the human thymus. This chain uses TRBV28 with TRBJ2-7; D is possibly TRBD1 (6 bases). This receptor was taken from a human donor. The specimen sequenced was thymocytes. In nucleotides, the CDR3 is TGTGCCAGCAGTTTACGGACAGCGACCCCCTACGAGCAGTACTTC. This sequence encodes CASSLRTATPYEQYF. Full variable domain (missing parts from reference TRBV28 and TRBJ2-7): DVKVTQSSRYLVKRTGEKVFLECVQDMDHENMFWYRQDPGLGLRLIYFSYDVKMKEKGDIPEGYSVSREKKERFSLILESASTNQTSMYLCASSLRTATPYEQYFGPGTRLTVT.